A selection of T cell receptor beta chains follows, all from one sample in a study of OX40 agonist ivuxolimab in advanced cancers. Using immunoSEQ multiplex PCR, the repertoire was profiled, and TCRdb retains in-frame clones only, with some absent. This sample has some 70,000 clones, with about 91% found just once. The specimen comprised CD4+ or CD8+ T cells sorted from blood, sampled in a trial of the OX40 agonist ivuxolimab. The receptors originated from an adult with an advanced solid tumor such as melanoma, head and neck, liver or kidney cancer. Both conserved end residues are part of each CDR3. Fields, in order: V gene, clone size, J gene, D gene, CDR3 DNA, CDR3 protein. The D gene is left open where the match is weak. The size field is filled for only some rows; it gives once, few, many or a size class.

TRBV13,once,TRBJ1-1,.,TGTGCCAGCAGCTTATCTGGACCGGATCCCCACACTGAAGCTTTCTTT,CASSLSGPDPHTEAFF
TRBV4-1,.,TRBJ1-1,.,TGCGCCAGCAGCCCCGGGACACTAAGGGACACTGAAGCTTTCTTT,CASSPGTLRDTEAFF
TRBV7-6,few,TRBJ2-7,TRBD1,TGTGCCAGCAGCATGCTGGGACAGGGGCACGAGCAGTACTTC,CASSMLGQGHEQYF
TRBV11-2,.,TRBJ1-3,.,TGTGCCAGCAGCTTGTCCTTGGGCTCTGGAAACACCATATATTTT,CASSLSLGSGNTIYF
TRBV5-1,.,TRBJ2-7,TRBD2,TGCGCCAGCAGCTCCCTTAGCGGGAGGATCTACGAGCAGTACTTC,CASSSLSGRIYEQYF
TRBV30,.,TRBJ2-5,.,TGTGCCTGGAACATGAGAGGGGAGACCCAGTACTTC,CAWNMRGETQYF
TRBV29-1,.,TRBJ1-2,.,TGCAGCGTTGAGGGAGGGAAAGGGAATGGCTACACCTTC,CSVEGGKGNGYTF
TRBV9,.,TRBJ1-3,.,TGTGCCAGCAGCGTTGCCGGATCTGGAAACACCATATATTTT,CASSVAGSGNTIYF
TRBV11-3,.,TRBJ2-2,.,TGTGCCAGCAACTATATCGGAGGGGTTGCCACCGGGGAGCTGTTTTTT,CASNYIGGVATGELFF
TRBV6-5,.,TRBJ2-7,.,TGTGCCAGCAGTTACTCGGGGCCGGGCGAGCAGTACTTC,CASSYSGPGEQYF
TRBV9,.,TRBJ2-3,.,TGTGCCAGCAGCGTAGGGGTTAATACGCAGTATTTT,CASSVGVNTQYF
TRBV18,.,TRBJ1-5,.,TGTGCCAGCTCACCCTTAATGGGTAATCAGCCCCAGCATTTT,CASSPLMGNQPQHF
TRBV19,.,TRBJ2-3,.,TGTGCCAGTAGTCCGCTGGACTGGCCCTCGGCCACAGATACGCAGTATTTT,CASSPLDWPSATDTQYF
TRBV6-5,.,TRBJ2-1,.,TGTGCCAGCATGGTCCTCTCCGGGAATGAGCAGTTCTTC,CASMVLSGNEQFF
TRBV2,.,TRBJ2-7,TRBD2,TGTGCCAGCAGTAGACTAGCTGCGCAGTACTTC,CASSRLAAQYF
TRBV5-4,.,TRBJ1-5,.,TGTGCCAGCAGCGAGGGGGGCGGCAATCAGCCCCAGCATTTT,CASSEGGGNQPQHF
TRBV6-5,once,TRBJ1-4,.,TGTGCCAGCAGTTCCCGGACGTCAACTAATGAAAAACTGTTTTTT,CASSSRTSTNEKLFF
TRBV13,once,TRBJ2-5,TRBD2,TGTGCCAGCAGCCCCACGAAACGCGGGGGGGGGTACCAAGAGACCCAGTACTTC,CASSPTKRGGGYQETQYF
TRBV11-3,.,TRBJ2-5,.,TGTGCCAGCAGCCTGACAGTACAAGAGACCCAGTACTTC,CASSLTVQETQYF
TRBV5-1,.,TRBJ2-7,TRBD2,TGCGCCAGCAGCCCTCTAGCGGGACCAACCTACGAGCAGTACTTC,CASSPLAGPTYEQYF
TRBV4-1,.,TRBJ1-4,.,TGCGCCAGCAGCCAAGACGGGTTTCCGGCCCCGGATTTAAATGAAAAACTGTTTTTT,CASSQDGFPAPDLNEKLFF
TRBV30,.,TRBJ2-6,.,TGTGCCTGGAGTCTGGGGGCGGCTGGGGCCAACGTCCTGACTTTC,CAWSLGAAGANVLTF
TRBV9,.,TRBJ2-3,TRBD2,TGTGCCAGCAGCGTAGAAGCGGGAGGGCCTGGCACAGATACGCAGTATTTT,CASSVEAGGPGTDTQYF
TRBV6-1,once,TRBJ1-1,.,TGTGCCAGCAGTGAAGGGGGGTTTCGAGCTTTCTTT,CASSEGGFRAFF
TRBV13,.,TRBJ1-6,.,TGTGCCAGCAGCCACCGGGGGTGGGGAGGGTCGGGTTCACCCCTCCACTTT,CASSHRGWGGSGSPLHF
TRBV7-3,.,TRBJ1-5,.,TGTGCCAGCAGCAATCGCCCTGGGGAGCCCCAGCATTTT,CASSNRPGEPQHF
TRBV6-1,.,TRBJ2-7,.,TGTGCCAGCAGAGACATCTACGAGCAGTACTTC,CASRDIYEQYF
TRBV19,.,TRBJ1-4,TRBD1,TGTGCCAGTTCGGACAGGGCGGGCGAAAAACTGTTTTTT,CASSDRAGEKLFF
TRBV19,.,TRBJ1-4,TRBD1,TGTGCCAGTAGCCAGGGGGGACAGATTAATGAAAAACTGTTTTTT,CASSQGGQINEKLFF
TRBV7-6,.,TRBJ2-5,.,TGTGCCAGCAGCCCCCGTTGGGACGCTGAGGTGGAGACCCAGTACTTC,CASSPRWDAEVETQYF
TRBV7-9,.,TRBJ1-5,.,TGTGCCAGCAGCGCAACCGGGGGTGGCAATCAGCCCCAGCATTTT,CASSATGGGNQPQHF
TRBV7-3,.,TRBJ1-5,.,TGTGCCAGCAGCTTGACAATTAATCAGCCCCAGCATTTT,CASSLTINQPQHF
TRBV7-3,few,TRBJ2-7,.,TGTGCCAGCAGCTTACATGGGCCGATTAATGCATACGAGCAGTACTTC,CASSLHGPINAYEQYF
TRBV15,.,TRBJ1-1,.,TGTGCCACCAGCAAGCTAGGGGCCCGGCCCCGGGGGGCGTCTGAAGCTTTCTTT,CATSKLGARPRGASEAFF
TRBV2,few,TRBJ1-4,TRBD1,TGTGCCAGCAGTGAGGACAGGGACAATGGATTTAAACTGTTTTTT,CASSEDRDNGFKLFF
TRBV27,.,TRBJ1-6,.,TGTGCCAGCAGCCTAAACCCACGGACAGCACGCAATAATTCACCCCTCCACTTT,CASSLNPRTARNNSPLHF
TRBV7-9,.,TRBJ2-3,TRBD2,TGTGCCAGCAGCTCCTCTTCCGGACTAGCGGGAGGCACAGATACGCAGTATTTT,CASSSSSGLAGGTDTQYF
TRBV6-1,.,TRBJ2-2,.,TGTGCCAGCAGTGAATTACGGGGGTCCGGGGAGCTGTTTTTT,CASSELRGSGELFF
TRBV11-2,.,TRBJ2-7,.,TGTGCCAGCAGTAACATCCTCTACGAGCAGTACTTC,CASSNILYEQYF
TRBV7-2,.,TRBJ2-1,.,TGTGCCAGCAGCCTGGGGGGCCGCTACAATGAGCAGTTCTTC,CASSLGGRYNEQFF
TRBV7-9,.,TRBJ1-1,TRBD1,TGTGCCAGCAGCTTCACCGGGACAGGGAAGACTGAAGCTTTCTTT,CASSFTGTGKTEAFF
TRBV12-5,few,TRBJ1-4,TRBD1,TGTGCTAGTGGTTACTCGGGACAGAGTAATGAAAAACTGTTTTTT,CASGYSGQSNEKLFF
TRBV30,.,TRBJ1-1,.,TGTGCCTGGAGTAATTGGATGGCTGAAGCTTTCTTT,CAWSNWMAEAFF
TRBV19,.,TRBJ1-4,.,TGTGCCAGTACCGAAAATGGGGGGTTCACTGAAAAACTGTTTTTT,CASTENGGFTEKLFF
TRBV19,.,TRBJ2-1,TRBD2,TGTGCCAGTAGTACCGGGACTAGCGGGGTTAATGAGCAGTTCTTC,CASSTGTSGVNEQFF
TRBV7-7,.,TRBJ2-5,TRBD2,TGTGCTAGCAGCTTCGGACTAGCGGGTCAAGAGACCCAGTACTTC,CASSFGLAGQETQYF
TRBV12-5,.,TRBJ2-1,.,TGTGCTAGTGGTTTGGTTGCGTTTGAGCAGTTCTTC,CASGLVAFEQFF
TRBV13,.,TRBJ2-3,.,TGTGCCAGCAGCTTAGGCCTAAGAGGTAGCACGCAGTATTTT,CASSLGLRGSTQYF
TRBV5-1,.,TRBJ2-7,TRBD2,TGCGCCAGCAGCTTGGGTCTGGGACTAGCATCCTACGAGCAGTACTTC,CASSLGLGLASYEQYF
TRBV9,.,TRBJ2-1,TRBD2,TGTGCCAGCAGCCCCAGACTGCGCGGGGGGCCAAATGAGCAGTTCTTC,CASSPRLRGGPNEQFF
TRBV27,.,TRBJ1-4,TRBD1,TGTGCCAGCAGTTTAGGACAGGGTAATAATGAAAAACTGTTTTTT,CASSLGQGNNEKLFF
TRBV9,.,TRBJ2-5,.,TGTGCCAGCAGCCCCCGTGCAGCGTCCCCAGAGACCCAGTACTTC,CASSPRAASPETQYF
TRBV2,.,TRBJ2-1,.,TGTGCCAGCCGCCTGGGGCCCTACAATGAGCAGTTCTTC,CASRLGPYNEQFF
TRBV6-1,.,TRBJ2-5,.,TGTGCCAGCAGTGATAGGGGAGCGATGGAGACCCAGTACTTC,CASSDRGAMETQYF